This TCR beta chain stems from a study of T cell changes during pregnancy in multiple sclerosis. Some clones are missing from TCRdb's copy, which holds only in-frame ones; the method was immunoSEQ multiplex PCR. In the table there are 68,000 or so clones, about 89% of which are singletons. This CDR3 has 15 amino acids. V lost 2 bases and J lost 4, with 14 bases in between. The germline V gene has CDR1 SGHTA and CDR2 FQGNSA. The sequence derives from a female donor with multiple sclerosis, enrolled in a pregnancy study. The V gene is TRBV7-2, the J gene TRBJ1-2; D not certain. This specimen was peripheral blood, taken in the second trimester of pregnancy. For the CDR3, the DNA is TGTGCCAGCAGCTTAATCCCTTCGTCGGTCTATGGCTACACCTTC. This encodes CASSLIPSSVYGYTF.